This T cell receptor (beta chain) is drawn from a study of CD8 T cells in Susac syndrome. A quantity of roughly 0.5 to 1 ug RNA underwent reverse transcription using random hexamers. MiXCR, run by TCRdb on the immunoSEQ multiplex PCR reads, gives a single entry per CDR3 protein. The top ten hold around 0.11% of the sample, which has some 260,000 distinct CDR3 sequences, 85% seen once. The germline CDR1 and CDR2 sequences are SGDLS and YYNGEE. CDR3 length equals 14 residues. J was trimmed by 5 bases and V by 0 bases; bases with no gene match: 5. Sequenced input: CD8+ T cells from PBMCs. The sequence was collected from a human donor with multiple sclerosis. The chain uses TRBV9 and TRBJ2-7, with TRBD1 matching over 7 bases. In DNA, the CDR3 is TGTGCCAGCAGCGTAGGGAAGGGGGCCCACGAGCAGTACTTC. Protein sequence: CASSVGKGAHEQYF.